This TCR beta chain was profiled in a study of graft-versus-host responses after intestinal transplantation. This CDR3 region has 16 residues. V was pared by 1 base and J by 3 bases, with 16 bases between. The germline gives CDR1 LGHNA, CDR2 YNFKEQ. Intraepithelial and lamina propria lymphocytes were freed from processed graft tissue. Only in-frame clones appear in the TCRdb table, and some are missing; sequencing was by immunoSEQ multiplex PCR. The repertoire holds some 1,700 clones, with around 77% as singletons. The sequencing used ileum tissue, collected roughly 500 days after transplant. V is TRBV4-2 and J is TRBJ2-7; D is possibly TRBD1 (7 bases). The receptor was isolated from a human patient who received an intestinal transplant, so some T cells may come from the graft donor. CDR3: CASSQGGVQGSYEQYF. The CDR3 DNA follows: TGTGCCAGCAGCCAAGGGGGGGTACAGGGGAGCTACGAGCAGTACTTC.